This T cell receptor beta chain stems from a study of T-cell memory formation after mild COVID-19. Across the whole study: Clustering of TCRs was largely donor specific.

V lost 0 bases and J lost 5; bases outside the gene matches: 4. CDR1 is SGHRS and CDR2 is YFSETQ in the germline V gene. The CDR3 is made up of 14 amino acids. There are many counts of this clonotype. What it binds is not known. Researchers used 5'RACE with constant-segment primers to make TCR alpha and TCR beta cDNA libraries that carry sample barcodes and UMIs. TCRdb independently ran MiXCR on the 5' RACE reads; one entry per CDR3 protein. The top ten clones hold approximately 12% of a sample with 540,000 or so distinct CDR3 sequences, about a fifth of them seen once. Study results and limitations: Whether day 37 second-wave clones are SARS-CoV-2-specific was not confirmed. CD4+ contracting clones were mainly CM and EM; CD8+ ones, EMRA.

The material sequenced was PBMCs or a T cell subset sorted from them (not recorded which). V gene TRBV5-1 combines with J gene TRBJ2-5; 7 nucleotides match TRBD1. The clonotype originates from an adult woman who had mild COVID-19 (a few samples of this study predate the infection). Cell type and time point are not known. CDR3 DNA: TGCGCCAGCAGCTTGGCTTTGGGACAGGAGACCCAGTACTTC. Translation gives CASSLALGQETQYF.